Listed below are T cell receptor beta chains from one sample, sequenced in a study of OX40 agonist ivuxolimab in advanced cancers. The protocol was immunoSEQ multiplex PCR, while the TCRdb copy is restricted to in-frame clones and leaves out a portion. The data contain 55,000 to 65,000 clones, approximately 90% of them singletons. This sample comprised CD4+ or CD8+ T cells sorted from blood, obtained in a trial of the OX40 agonist ivuxolimab. These receptors were collected from an adult with an advanced solid tumor such as melanoma, head and neck, liver or kidney cancer. CDR3s include the opening cysteine and the closing phenylalanine or tryptophan. The D gene is left open where the match is weak. Only some rows state a clone size, as once, few, many or a class for expanded clones.

TGTGCCAGCAGTCTCTGGTACAGGGGATACAATGAGCAGTTCTTC | CASSLWYRGYNEQFF | TRBD1 | TRBJ2-1 | - | TRBV6-5
TGCGCCAGCAGCCCGGAGGGGGGCGAAGTCACTGAAGCTTTCTTT | CASSPEGGEVTEAFF | - | TRBJ1-1 | - | TRBV5-1
TGTGCCAGCAGCTTAAGTACAGGGACGGAAAAACTGTTTTTT | CASSLSTGTEKLFF | - | TRBJ1-4 | - | TRBV13
TGTGCCAGCAGCTACTCGGGACTAGCGGGCTTCAATGAGCAGTTCTTC | CASSYSGLAGFNEQFF | TRBD2 | TRBJ2-1 | - | TRBV13
TGTGCCAGCAGCGTGGACCCGAACACCGGGGAGCTGTTTTTT | CASSVDPNTGELFF | - | TRBJ2-2 | - | TRBV2
TGTGCCAGCAGTGACTCCGCGCAGAATGAGCAGTTCTTC | CASSDSAQNEQFF | - | TRBJ2-1 | - | TRBV6-4
TGTGCCAGCAGTCCGACAGGGTGGGAGCAGTTCTTC | CASSPTGWEQFF | TRBD1 | TRBJ2-1 | - | TRBV27
TGTGCCAGCAGCGTACAGGGGGCGGCAGATACGCAGTATTTT | CASSVQGAADTQYF | TRBD1 | TRBJ2-3 | - | TRBV9
TGTGCCAGTGAAAGTAACTATGGCTACACCTTC | CASESNYGYTF | - | TRBJ1-2 | - | TRBV19
TGTGCCAGCAGCTTTACCGGGTTGCCAGATACGCAGTATTTT | CASSFTGLPDTQYF | - | TRBJ2-3 | once | TRBV7-9
TGTGCCAGCAGCTTCGGACTGTCGGTGGAGACCCAGTACTTC | CASSFGLSVETQYF | - | TRBJ2-5 | - | TRBV7-8
TGTGCCAGCAGCCTACAGGGGGCATACGAGCAGTACTTC | CASSLQGAYEQYF | TRBD1 | TRBJ2-7 | - | TRBV6-1
TGTGCCACCAGCAGAGGCGGACAGCGCGGTGACTATGGCTACACCTTC | CATSRGGQRGDYGYTF | - | TRBJ1-2 | - | TRBV15
TGTGCCAGCAGCCCGAAGCGGGGGGAAGAGACCCAGTACTTC | CASSPKRGEETQYF | TRBD2 | TRBJ2-5 | - | TRBV11-2
TGTGCCACCAGCAGCCCTCCAGCTTACGAGCAGTACTTC | CATSSPPAYEQYF | - | TRBJ2-7 | - | TRBV15
TGTGCCAGCAGTTCACAGGGAACCCAGCCCCAGCATTTT | CASSSQGTQPQHF | - | TRBJ1-5 | - | TRBV6-1
TGTGCCAGCAGCCAAGAGGCTAGCGGGGGGGCCCAGGAGACCCAGTACTTC | CASSQEASGGAQETQYF | TRBD2 | TRBJ2-5 | once | TRBV4-2
TGCGCCAGCAGTGGAGCGGGGGGATGGGAGACCCAGTACTTC | CASSGAGGWETQYF | TRBD2 | TRBJ2-5 | - | TRBV10-2
TGTGCCAGCAGCTTGGGAAACTACAATGAGCAGTTCTTC | CASSLGNYNEQFF | - | TRBJ2-1 | - | TRBV5-8
TGCGCCAGCAGCCCCCTCGGCTCTGGGGCCAACGTCCTGACTTTC | CASSPLGSGANVLTF | - | TRBJ2-6 | - | TRBV5-1
TGTGCCAGCAGCTTAGCGGGGATCACTAGCGTCCAAACCCAGTACTTC | CASSLAGITSVQTQYF | TRBD2 | TRBJ2-5 | - | TRBV11-1
TGCAGCGCTCAGGGGGAAAGCTCCTACGAGCAGTACTTC | CSAQGESSYEQYF | TRBD1 | TRBJ2-7 | - | TRBV29-1
TGTGCCAGCAGTGCCACAGGGAAAGGGCAAACTAATGAAAAACTGTTTTTT | CASSATGKGQTNEKLFF | - | TRBJ1-4 | once | TRBV6-1